The rows below give T cell receptor beta chains drawn from one sample of a study of T-cell reconstitution after alpha-beta-depleted transplantation in children. TCRdb analysed the PCR reads with MiXCR anew, one entry per CDR3 protein. This sample has hundreds of thousands of distinct CDR3 sequences, with almost 8% found just once. Specimen: peripheral blood, collected 360 days after TCRalphabeta/CD19-depleted stem cell transplant. The receptors were sampled from a female patient aged 2 to 10 who had a stem cell transplant for Fanconi anemia, so the T cells may come from the graft donor. The conserved cysteine and the conserved F or W are not part of the CDR3 here. The order of the fields is D gene, J gene, V gene, CDR3 protein. D genes are given only for firm matches.

>NA|TRBJ2-7|TRBV5-1
ASSLGGGPEYISEQY
>NA|TRBJ1-6|TRBV7-9
ASSLGGFQNSPLH
>TRBD2|TRBJ2-7|TRBV5-1
ASSLGDYSYEQY
>TRBD1|TRBJ2-2|TRBV27
ASSITGTGIGELF
>TRBD2|TRBJ2-2|TRBV7-2
ASSLWGGLAGNTGELF
>NA|TRBJ2-5|TRBV4-1
ASSQDRITRGTQY
>NA|TRBJ2-2|TRBV10-1
ASSDSVPGELF
>TRBD1|TRBJ1-2|TRBV5-1
ASSMQTGGDGYT
>NA|TRBJ2-3|TRBV5-5
ASSRGTASTDTQY
>NA|TRBJ2-7|TRBV4-1
ASSQESLSNSYEQY
>TRBD1|TRBJ1-2|TRBV5-5
ASSISTGLNYGYT
>TRBD2|TRBJ2-1|TRBV6-2/TRBV6-3
ASSLGTSGGIPSYNEQF